Presented here are 2 T cell receptor beta chains from one specimen sequenced in a study of blood T cell repertoires in COVID-19. The protocol was immunoSEQ multiplex PCR, while the TCRdb copy is restricted to in-frame clones and leaves out a portion. This sample has nearly 300,000 clones, with roughly 88% found just once. Material for sequencing was peripheral blood. These receptors were taken from a woman aged 25-40 years who had recovered from COVID-19.

V gene TRBV2 combines with J gene TRBJ1-1; unclear D gene. V lost 7 bases and J lost 0, with 9 bases in between. Germline V CDR1 and CDR2: SNHLY, FYNNEI. The CDR3 is 13 residues long. CDR3 bases: TGTGCCAGCACGGGTCAGATGAACACTGAAGCTTTCTTT. Amino acid sequence: CASTGQMNTEAFF. The full variable domain, rest sourced from reference TRBV2 and TRBJ1-1, is EPEVTQTPSHQVTQMGQEVILRCVPISNHLYFYWYRQILGQKVEFLVSFYNNEISEKSEIFDDQFSVERPDGSNFTLKIRSTKLEDSAMYFCASTGQMNTEAFFGQGTRLTVV.

The V and J genes are TRBV15 and TRBJ2-1, with a tentative D call TRBD2 (5 bases). The CDR3 extends over 13 amino acids. V lost 7 bases to trimming and J lost 9 bases, with 16 bases between them. From germline, CDR1 is LNHNV and CDR2 YYDKDF (reference sequence). Here the CDR3 reads CATKRSLAAEQFF. The CDR3 DNA follows: TGTGCCACCAAGAGGTCGCTAGCAGCTGAGCAGTTCTTC.